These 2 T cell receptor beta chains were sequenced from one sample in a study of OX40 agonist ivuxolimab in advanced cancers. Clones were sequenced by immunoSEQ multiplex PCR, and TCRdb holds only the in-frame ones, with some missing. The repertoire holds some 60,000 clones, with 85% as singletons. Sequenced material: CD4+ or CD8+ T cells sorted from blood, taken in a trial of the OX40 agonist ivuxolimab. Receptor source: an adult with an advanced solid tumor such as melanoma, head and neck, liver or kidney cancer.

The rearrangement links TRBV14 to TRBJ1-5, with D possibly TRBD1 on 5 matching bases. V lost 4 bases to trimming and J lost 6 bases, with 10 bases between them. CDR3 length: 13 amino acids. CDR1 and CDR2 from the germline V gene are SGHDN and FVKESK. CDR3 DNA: TGTGCCAGCAGCCGAGGGGAGGGTCAGCCCCAGCATTTT. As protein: CASSRGEGQPQHF.

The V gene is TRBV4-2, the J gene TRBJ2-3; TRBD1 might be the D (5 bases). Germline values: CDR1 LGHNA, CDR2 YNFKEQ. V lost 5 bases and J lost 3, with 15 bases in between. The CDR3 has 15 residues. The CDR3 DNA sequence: TGTGCCAGCAGCTCTGCAGGGATGGGGACAGATACGCAGTATTTT. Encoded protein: CASSSAGMGTDTQYF.